This is a list of T cell receptor beta chains from one sample in a study of blood T cell repertoires in COVID-19. Profiled with immunoSEQ multiplex PCR; TCRdb holds only in-frame clones, not every one. The profile shows 100,000 to 150,000 clones, about 86% of them singletons. The sample consisted of PBMCs or T cells enriched from blood (not recorded which). Receptor source: a woman in her forties or fifties who had recovered from COVID-19. The CDR3 runs from the conserved cysteine through the conserved F or W. Each record gives: clone size, J gene, V gene, D gene, CDR3 length, CDR3 DNA, CDR3 protein. The D gene is left open where the match is weak. The listing skips clone size in some rows; elsewhere it reads once, few, many or a size class.

>-|TRBJ2-7|TRBV5-6|-|15
TGTGCCAGCAGCGGCACGGACAGATTCTCCTACGAGCAGTACTTC
CASSGTDRFSYEQYF
>-|TRBJ2-7|TRBV5-6|-|12
TGTGCCAGCAGCTTGGCCAGAAACGAGCAGTACTTC
CASSLARNEQYF
>-|TRBJ1-6|TRBV5-6|TRBD1|12
TGTGCCAGCAGCATATACGGACAGGGGGTCCACTTT
CASSIYGQGVHF
>-|TRBJ2-7|TRBV12-5|TRBD1|15
TGTGCTAGTGGTCCCCCCGGGACAGGGGGGTACGAGCAGTACTTC
CASGPPGTGGYEQYF
>-|TRBJ2-7|TRBV10-2|TRBD1|17
TGCGCCAGCAGTGAGGGGACAGGGGGTTTGTTTTTCTACGAGCAGTACTTC
CASSEGTGGLFFYEQYF
>-|TRBJ1-2|TRBV20-1|-|11
TGCAGTGCTAGCCCTCTTGACAAGTACACCTTC
CSASPLDKYTF
>-|TRBJ2-5|TRBV13|TRBD2|15
TGTGCCAGCAGCTTTTCGGGGGGGGGTCCCAAGACCCAGTACTTC
CASSFSGGGPKTQYF
>-|TRBJ2-5|TRBV5-1|-|13
TGCGCCAGCAGCTTGGGCTCGAGGGAGACCCAGTACTTC
CASSLGSRETQYF
>-|TRBJ2-7|TRBV5-1|TRBD2|16
TGCGCCAGCAGCTTGAATAGCGGGTACAGCTCCTACGAGCAGTACTTC
CASSLNSGYSSYEQYF
>-|TRBJ2-1|TRBV5-1|-|14
TGCGCCAGCAGCTTGGTTCTAGACTACAATGAGCAGTTCTTC
CASSLVLDYNEQFF
>-|TRBJ1-4|TRBV27|TRBD1|16
TGTGCCAGCAGTAAATGGACAGGATCGGTTAATGAAAAACTGTTTTTT
CASSKWTGSVNEKLFF
>-|TRBJ2-1|TRBV19|TRBD1|15
TGTGCCAGTAGTATCCGGGACAGGTTGTCAGATGAGCAGTTCTTC
CASSIRDRLSDEQFF
>-|TRBJ2-1|TRBV21-1|-|16
TGTGCCAGCAGCAAATTCACTAGCGGGCCCTACAATGAGCAGTTCTTC
CASSKFTSGPYNEQFF
>-|TRBJ1-2|TRBV11-2|-|13
TGTGCCAGCAGCTTAGATATAATAAATGGCTACACCTTC
CASSLDIINGYTF
>-|TRBJ2-3|TRBV6-5|-|14
TGTGCCAGCAGTTACGAGCAGGGATTGGATACGCAGTATTTT
CASSYEQGLDTQYF
>-|TRBJ1-5|TRBV4-2|-|17
TGTGCCAGCAGCCAAGAGCAGGGGCAGAATAGCAATCAGCCCCAGCATTTT
CASSQEQGQNSNQPQHF
>-|TRBJ2-2|TRBV5-1|TRBD1|15
TGCGCCAGCAGCACAGGGACAGCGAACACCGGGGAGCTGTTTTTT
CASSTGTANTGELFF
>-|TRBJ1-2|TRBV4-3|-|14
TGCGCCAGCAGCCAAGGGACACCAAACTATGGCTACACCTTC
CASSQGTPNYGYTF
>-|TRBJ2-3|TRBV25-1|TRBD2|15
TGTGCCAGCAGTGAATGGGAGGGTCTCGCAGATACGCAGTATTTT
CASSEWEGLADTQYF
>once|TRBJ2-1|TRBV7-2|TRBD1|13
TGTGCCAGCAGCTTATCAGCAGGGGGTGAGCAGTTCTTC
CASSLSAGGEQFF
>-|TRBJ2-3|TRBV5-1|TRBD1|15
TGCGCCAGCAGCTTGCGGGACAGATACACAGATACGCAGTATTTT
CASSLRDRYTDTQYF
>-|TRBJ2-5|TRBV19|-|14
TGTGCCAGTAGTATCGGTCTAGCCTGGGAGACCCAGTACTTC
CASSIGLAWETQYF
>-|TRBJ1-2|TRBV28|TRBD1|13
TGTGCCAGCAGAACAGGGGGGCCCTATGGCTACACCTTC
CASRTGGPYGYTF
>-|TRBJ2-7|TRBV27|TRBD1|17
TGTGCCAGCAGTTCGACCCCCGGGACAGGGGTCACCTACGAGCAGTACTTC
CASSSTPGTGVTYEQYF
>-|TRBJ2-7|TRBV27|-|15
TGTGCCAGCAGTCCGCCGGGACGGGGGACCTACGAGCAGTACTTC
CASSPPGRGTYEQYF
>-|TRBJ2-5|TRBV5-1|-|14
TGCGCCAGCAGCTCGGACAGCCCAAAAGAGACCCAGTACTTC
CASSSDSPKETQYF
>-|TRBJ1-1|TRBV7-8|-|13
TGTGCCAGCAGCCCGCAGTCGGGCACTGAAGCTTTCTTT
CASSPQSGTEAFF
>-|TRBJ1-6|TRBV9|-|14
TGTGCCAGCAGCGTAGTAGGGGTTAATTCACCCCTCCACTTT
CASSVVGVNSPLHF
>-|TRBJ1-6|TRBV12-3/TRBV12-4|-|13
TGTGCCAGCAGCCGACAGAGAGATTCACCCCTCCACTTT
CASSRQRDSPLHF
>once|TRBJ2-7|TRBV10-3|TRBD2|16
TGTGCCATCAGTGGCTACCCGGGACTAGCGGGGGACGAGCAGTACTTC
CAISGYPGLAGDEQYF
>-|TRBJ1-1|TRBV2|-|13
TGTGCCAACCAGCGGGGGGCTGGCACTGAAGCTTTCTTT
CANQRGAGTEAFF
>-|TRBJ2-7|TRBV5-1|TRBD2|14
TGCGCCAGCAGCGGGACTAGCGGGGGTTACGAGCAGTACTTC
CASSGTSGGYEQYF
>-|TRBJ1-1|TRBV27|-|16
TGTGCCAGCAGTCTAGCTTCAGGGACAAGGAACACTGAAGCTTTCTTT
CASSLASGTRNTEAFF
>-|TRBJ2-1|TRBV7-8|-|13
TGTGCCAGCAGCTTACCGACTAACAATGAGCAGTTCTTC
CASSLPTNNEQFF
>-|TRBJ1-4|TRBV7-9|TRBD1|17
TGTGCCAGCAGCTTACCGTCCCTGGGGACAGTTAATGAAAAACTGTTTTTT
CASSLPSLGTVNEKLFF
>-|TRBJ1-1|TRBV7-9|-|13
TGTGCCAGCAGCACGGAAGGGGCTACTGAAGCTTTCTTT
CASSTEGATEAFF
>-|TRBJ2-7|TRBV7-2|-|13
TGTGCCAGCAGCCCCGTACGGGGTTACGAGCAGTACTTC
CASSPVRGYEQYF
>-|TRBJ2-2|TRBV27|TRBD2|16
TGTGCCAGCACCGCTAGCGGGGGGGCGGGCACCGGGGAGCTGTTTTTT
CASTASGGAGTGELFF
>-|TRBJ2-1|TRBV19|-|14
TGTGCCAGTAGGATGGCGGTGCTTTACAATGAGCAGTTCTTC
CASRMAVLYNEQFF
>-|TRBJ2-7|TRBV4-1|-|13
TGCGCCAGCGCACAATCATCAGGCTACGAGCAGTACTTC
CASAQSSGYEQYF
>-|TRBJ1-2|TRBV30|-|15
TGTGCCTGGAGTGTACTGGGGCCAGATCCGTATGGCTACACCTTC
CAWSVLGPDPYGYTF
>few|TRBJ1-1|TRBV6-5|-|15
TGTGCCAGCAGTCCATCCTTACAGGGGAACACTGAAGCTTTCTTT
CASSPSLQGNTEAFF
>-|TRBJ1-6|TRBV19|-|13
TGTGCCAGTAGTTGGGGGCGGAATTCACCCCTCCACTTT
CASSWGRNSPLHF
>once|TRBJ1-2|TRBV30|-|11
TGTGCCTGGAGGGGAAGGGAGGGCTACACCTTC
CAWRGREGYTF
>once|TRBJ1-5|TRBV11-3|-|14
TGTGCCAGCAGCTTAGCAGGGGTCGGTCAGCCCCAGCATTTT
CASSLAGVGQPQHF
>-|TRBJ2-7|TRBV3-1/TRBV3-2|-|14
TGTGCCAGCAGCCAAGAGGGACTCTCCTACGAGCAGTACTTC
CASSQEGLSYEQYF